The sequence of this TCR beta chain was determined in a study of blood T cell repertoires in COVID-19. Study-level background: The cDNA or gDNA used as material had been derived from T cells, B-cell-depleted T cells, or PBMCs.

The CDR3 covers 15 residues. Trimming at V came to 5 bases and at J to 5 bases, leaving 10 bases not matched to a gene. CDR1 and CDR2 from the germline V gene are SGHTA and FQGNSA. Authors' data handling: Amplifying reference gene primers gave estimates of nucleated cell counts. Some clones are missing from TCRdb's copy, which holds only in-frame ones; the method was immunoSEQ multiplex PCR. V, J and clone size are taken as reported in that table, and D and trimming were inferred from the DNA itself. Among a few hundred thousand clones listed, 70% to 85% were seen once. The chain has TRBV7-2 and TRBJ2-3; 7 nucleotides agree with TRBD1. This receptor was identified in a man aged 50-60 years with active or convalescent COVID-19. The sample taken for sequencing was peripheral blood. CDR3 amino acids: CASSPRQGIKDTQYF. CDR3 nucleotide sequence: TGTGCCAGCAGCCCCCGACAGGGTATTAAAGATACGCAGTATTTT.